These T cell receptor beta chains were read from a single sample in a study of cytomegalovirus exposure and HLA in healthy donors. Some clones are missing from TCRdb's copy, which holds only in-frame ones; the method was immunoSEQ multiplex PCR. The table lists over 110,000 clones, around nine tenths of them singletons. Source material: PBMCs. The receptor source for this set is a man aged 18 to 29 in good health and CMV-seropositive. Each CDR3 is given with its conserved first and last residue.

V gene: TRBV27; J gene: TRBJ2-7; CDR3 length: 13; CDR3 protein: CASGGQGANEQYF
V gene: TRBV28; J gene: TRBJ1-5; CDR3 length: 16; CDR3 protein: CASSSLMTEPNQPQHF
V gene: TRBV27; J gene: TRBJ1-2; CDR3 length: 14; CDR3 protein: CASSRGGGDYGYTF
V gene: TRBV15; J gene: TRBJ2-1; CDR3 length: 13; CDR3 protein: CATSRDRVNEQFF
V gene: TRBV4-1; J gene: TRBJ2-7; CDR3 length: 15; CDR3 protein: CASSQGGTLTYEQYF
V gene: TRBV30; J gene: TRBJ2-3; CDR3 length: 11; CDR3 protein: CAFSSGNTQYF
V gene: TRBV30; J gene: TRBJ2-1; CDR3 length: 15; CDR3 protein: CAWSARLAARDEQFF
V gene: TRBV11-3; J gene: TRBJ2-5; CDR3 length: 13; CDR3 protein: CASSLDPRGTQYF
V gene: TRBV2; J gene: TRBJ2-7; CDR3 length: 17; CDR3 protein: CASSEPDRFVDTYEQYF
V gene: TRBV5-4; J gene: TRBJ2-1; CDR3 length: 16; CDR3 protein: CASSFRGGSLENEQFF
V gene: TRBV2; J gene: TRBJ1-5; CDR3 length: 15; CDR3 protein: CASSRDNRLGQPQHF
V gene: TRBV6-1; J gene: TRBJ2-5; CDR3 length: 20; CDR3 protein: CASSEALLGGGGALLETQYF
V gene: TRBV5-1; J gene: TRBJ1-2; CDR3 length: 15; CDR3 protein: CASSTWTDRGAGYTF
V gene: TRBV6-1; J gene: TRBJ2-2; CDR3 length: 16; CDR3 protein: CASSERPGGNTGELFF
V gene: TRBV15; J gene: TRBJ2-7; CDR3 length: 16; CDR3 protein: CATSRADRVPPYEQYF
V gene: TRBV9; J gene: TRBJ1-3; CDR3 length: 15; CDR3 protein: CASSATGTNGNTIYF
V gene: TRBV18; J gene: TRBJ2-3; CDR3 length: 15; CDR3 protein: CASSPTRSGADTQYF
V gene: TRBV27; J gene: TRBJ2-7; CDR3 length: 19; CDR3 protein: CASNLRTVWTSGSSYEQYF
V gene: TRBV7-6; J gene: TRBJ2-7; CDR3 length: 15; CDR3 protein: CASSLGAGGFYEQYF
V gene: TRBV5-6; J gene: TRBJ2-1; CDR3 length: 16; CDR3 protein: CASSLARTPSYNEQFF
V gene: TRBV1; J gene: TRBJ1-2; CDR3 length: 16; CDR3 protein: CTSSPQRGRDSYGYTF
V gene: TRBV27; J gene: TRBJ1-2; CDR3 length: 16; CDR3 protein: CASSLTTGPIPYGYTF
V gene: TRBV11-2; J gene: TRBJ2-1; CDR3 length: 12; CDR3 protein: CASSINYNEQFF
V gene: TRBV6-1; J gene: TRBJ2-5; CDR3 length: 14; CDR3 protein: CASSWGAQEGIQYF
V gene: TRBV7-2; J gene: TRBJ2-2; CDR3 length: 18; CDR3 protein: CASRKQPGTSGKTGELFF
V gene: TRBV5-6; J gene: TRBJ2-1; CDR3 length: 13; CDR3 protein: CASSLGGWYEQFF
V gene: TRBV29-1; J gene: TRBJ2-7; CDR3 length: 16; CDR3 protein: CSVEDPFGTGGAEQYF
V gene: TRBV2; J gene: TRBJ1-1; CDR3 length: 17; CDR3 protein: CASSELGAWVLDTEAFF
V gene: TRBV5-1; J gene: TRBJ1-1; CDR3 length: 16; CDR3 protein: CASSLGSGQGNTEAFF
V gene: TRBV6-1; J gene: TRBJ2-7; CDR3 length: 14; CDR3 protein: CASSLRGTDYEQYF